The 26 T cell receptor beta chains given below trace back to one sample, sequenced in a study of T cell changes during pregnancy in multiple sclerosis. Method: immunoSEQ multiplex PCR; TCRdb's copy keeps in-frame clones and lacks some. Here the sample spans about 87,000 clones, roughly 93% being singletons. The sequences come from peripheral blood, collected in the third trimester of pregnancy. The receptors shown here come from a female donor in good health, enrolled as a control in a pregnancy study.

This clone appeared a single time. The chain joins TRBV5-1 to TRBJ2-3; 8 bases match TRBD2. J gave up 1 base and V 4 bases, and 5 bases lay outside the gene matches. The CDR3 is made up of 15 amino acids. Germline V CDR1 and CDR2: SGHRS, YFSETQ. The DNA of the CDR3 is TGCGCCAGCAGCGATTGGCGGGAGGGCACAGATACGCAGTATTTT. Its translation: CASSDWREGTDTQYF.

The table lists this clone with a few counts. The chain carries TRBV15 and TRBJ1-2; maybe TRBD1 (5 bases). The ends were cut back, 0 bases at V and 5 bases at J, with 16 bases in the middle. CDR1 is LNHNV, CDR2 YYDKDF, per germline (reference sequence). CDR3 length equals 16 residues. CDR3 amino acids: CATSREDVPGNYGYTF. The DNA for the CDR3 is TGTGCCACCAGCAGAGAAGACGTCCCAGGGAATTATGGCTACACCTTC. Full variable domain (rest looked up from reference TRBV15 and TRBJ1-2): DAMVIQNPRYQVTQFGKPVTLSCSQTLNHNVMYWYQQKSSQAPKLLFHYYDKDFNNEADTPDNFQSRRPNTSFCFLDIRSPGLGDTAMYLCATSREDVPGNYGYTFGSGTRLTVV.

As DNA, the CDR3 is TGCAGGGGTGATCAGCCCCAGCATTTT. This translates into CRGDQPQHF. The chain recombines TRBV23-1 with TRBJ1-5; tentative D call: TRBD1 (5 bases). TRBV23-1 has ORF status, its function being uncertain. CDR3 size: 9 residues.

The gene calls are TRBV5-1 and TRBJ2-3; no clear D gene. Germline V gene sequence: CDR1 SGHRS, CDR2 YFSETQ. The CDR3 runs 13 residues. V lost 2 bases to trimming and J lost 5 bases, with 9 bases between them. The CDR3 is CASSFSRGDTQYF. The CDR3, as DNA: TGCGCCAGCAGCTTCTCTCGCGGAGATACGCAGTATTTT.

The chain uses TRBV13 and TRBJ2-3; 9 nucleotides agree with TRBD2. V gave up 5 bases and J gave up 5 bases; unmatched junction bases: 8. The CDR3 contains 15 residues. Germline-derived CDR1 and CDR2 are PRHDT and FYEKMQ (reference sequence). Here the CDR3 reads CASSQGLAGRDTQYF. The CDR3 nucleotides read TGTGCCAGCAGCCAGGGGCTAGCGGGAAGAGATACGCAGTATTTT.

This chain joins TRBV11-3 and TRBJ2-1; D possibly corresponds to TRBD2 (7 bases). Trimming stripped 6 bases from V and 5 bases from J, with 14 bases between. The CDR3 has 14 residues. Germline V CDR1 and CDR2: SGHNT, YENEEA. Here the CDR3 DNA reads TGTGCCAGCAGTAGCCGGGGGGCTCACAATGAGCAGTTCTTC. This gives the protein CASSSRGAHNEQFF.

This sequence joins TRBV7-6 and TRBJ2-7, with TRBD1 as a possible D gene (5 bases). The CDR3 consists of 15 residues. Trimming removed 1 base at V and 2 bases at J, with 12 bases between. CDR1 and CDR2 (germline): SGHVS, FNYEAQ. In DNA, the CDR3 is TGTGCCAGCAGCTTAGTGGACCAGGGAACCTACGAGCAGTACTTC. It specifies CASSLVDQGTYEQYF.

The rearrangement joins TRBV5-1 to TRBJ2-1; 9 bases line up with TRBD1. CDR1 and CDR2 from the germline V gene are SGHRS and YFSETQ. The CDR3 length is 16 residues. V shed 3 bases, J shed 8 bases, and the junction held 12 bases outside the gene matches. The DNA for the CDR3 is TGCGCCAGCAGCTCTACCGGGACAGGGCGCCGCGATGAGCAGTTCTTC. It translates to CASSSTGTGRRDEQFF. Variable domain in full (rest from reference TRBV5-1 and TRBJ2-1): KAGVTQTPRYLIKTRGQQVTLSCSPISGHRSVSWYQQTPGQGLQFLFEYFSETQRNKGNFPGRFSGRQFSNSRSEMNVSTLELGDSALYLCASSSTGTGRRDEQFFGPGTRLTVL.

The chain links TRBV29-1 to TRBJ2-3; D is uncertain. The CDR3 is made up of 12 amino acids. In germline, CDR1 is SQVTM, CDR2 ANQGSEA. Trimming left V 6 bases short and J 8 bases short, with 15 bases between. CDR3 protein: CSVETAPSTQYF. The CDR3 nucleotides read TGCAGCGTGGAGACCGCACCCAGTACGCAGTATTTT.

The chain carries TRBV25-1 and TRBJ2-1, with a possible D match to TRBD2 (7 bases). This CDR3 is 12 amino acids long. The V gene's germline CDR1 is MGHDK and CDR2 SYGVNS. V was clipped by 1 base and J by 12 bases, with 10 bases between them. The CDR3 nucleotides are TGTGCCAGCAGTGAATTGGGGGGGCTGCAGTTCTTC. It specifies CASSELGGLQFF.

The rearrangement uses TRBV6-5 and TRBJ1-2; D is possibly TRBD1 (5 bases). This CDR3 comprises 15 residues. Germline V gene sequence: CDR1 MNHEY, CDR2 SVGAGI. Trimming cost V 0 bases and J 5 bases, with 13 bases left between them. The CDR3 is CASSYSGGTGYGYTF. CDR3 sequence (DNA): TGTGCCAGCAGTTACTCGGGCGGGACCGGATATGGCTACACCTTC.

The chain uses TRBV29-1 and TRBJ2-7, with 7 bases that match TRBD1. The CDR3 has 15 residues. Germline loops: CDR1 SQVTM, CDR2 ANQGSEA. V lost 4 bases to trimming and J lost 0 bases; unmatched junction nucleotides: 9. In nucleotides, the CDR3 is TGCAGCGTTGCGGGTAGGGGACAGAGCTCCTACGAGCAGTACTTC. Translated, it gives CSVAGRGQSSYEQYF.

The gene calls are TRBV5-1 and TRBJ2-1, with D unresolved. Trimming left V 0 bases short and J 5 bases short, with 6 bases between. Germline CDR1 and CDR2: SGHRS and YFSETQ. The CDR3 runs to 13 residues. This chain's CDR3 is CASSLVPDNEQFF. DNA for the CDR3: TGCGCCAGCAGCTTGGTTCCAGACAATGAGCAGTTCTTC.

The V and J genes are TRBV2 and TRBJ1-2; TRBD1 is a possible D gene (6 bases). The V gene lost 0 bases and the J gene lost 5 bases, with 22 bases spanning the gap. Looked up from germline, CDR1 is SNHLY and CDR2 is FYNNEI. This CDR3 is 18 amino acids long. In DNA, the CDR3 is TGTGCCAGCAGTGAAGCCCCCCGTACGGGGGGCCCTCTATATGGCTACACCTTC. This gives the protein CASSEAPRTGGPLYGYTF.

The chain uses TRBV2 and TRBJ1-5; 8 nucleotides agree with TRBD1. CDR1 is SNHLY and CDR2 is FYNNEI in the germline V gene. Trimming cost V 2 bases and J 2 bases; bases outside gene matches: 2. The CDR3 is 15 amino acids. CDR3 sequence: CASSEQGAGNQPQHF. The CDR3 DNA follows: TGTGCCAGCAGTGAACAGGGGGCGGGCAATCAGCCCCAGCATTTT.

This chain links TRBV18 with TRBJ2-4; D gene uncertain. The CDR3 contains 17 residues. V lost 0 bases, J lost 2 bases, and 14 bases lay in between. Germline V gives CDR1 KGHSH, CDR2 LQKENI. The CDR3 here is CASSPPLGQSPKNIQYF. CDR3 nucleotides: TGTGCCAGCTCACCACCGCTGGGCCAATCCCCCAAAAACATTCAGTACTTC. Together with reference TRBV18 and TRBJ2-4, the CDR3 gives the full variable domain: NAGVMQNPRHLVRRRGQEARLRCSPMKGHSHVYWYRQLPEEGLKFMVYLQKENIIDESGMPKERFSAEFPKEGPSILRIQQVVRGDSAAYFCASSPPLGQSPKNIQYFGAGTRLSVL.

The rearrangement joins TRBV19 to TRBJ2-3, with TRBD2 matching 7 bases. CDR3 length equals 15 residues. Trimming cost V 5 bases and J 7 bases; bases outside gene matches: 12. CDR1 is LNHDA, CDR2 SQIVND, per germline (reference sequence). This CDR3 reads CASSAKGLGAYTQYF. As DNA, the CDR3 is TGTGCCAGTAGTGCAAAAGGACTAGGAGCGTATACGCAGTATTTT.

The V call is TRBV19, the J call TRBJ1-4, with TRBD1 identical over 8 bases. Germline trimming cut 2 bases from V and 5 bases from J; bases unmatched to any gene: 1. The CDR3 runs to 14 residues. Germline CDR1 is LNHDA and CDR2 is SQIVND (reference sequence). The CDR3 here is CASSITGGNEKLFF. The CDR3 nucleotides are TGTGCCAGTAGTATAACAGGGGGAAATGAAAAACTGTTTTTT.

The chain uses TRBV19 and TRBJ2-1, with 11 bases identical to TRBD2. CDR1 is LNHDA, CDR2 SQIVND, per germline (reference sequence). There are 19 residues in the CDR3. Trimming cost V 0 bases and J 0 bases; bases outside gene matches: 7. The CDR3 region is CASSIEGPTSGASYNEQFF. The CDR3 nucleotides are TGTGCCAGTAGTATAGAGGGGCCGACTAGCGGGGCCTCCTACAATGAGCAGTTCTTC.

The V call is TRBV13, the J call TRBJ2-1, with 7 nucleotides matching TRBD1. After removal of 1 base from V and 6 bases from J, the junction contained 6 bases not matched to a gene. This CDR3 has 15 amino acids. Germline values: CDR1 PRHDT, CDR2 FYEKMQ (reference sequence). The CDR3 protein is CASSLDQGELNEQFF. The CDR3 coding sequence is TGTGCCAGCAGCTTAGACCAGGGGGAACTCAATGAGCAGTTCTTC.

Only one count was recorded for this clone. The gene calls are TRBV5-4 and TRBJ2-5, with D perhaps TRBD2 (7 bases). CDR1 and CDR2 (germline): SGHNT, YYREEE (reference sequence). The CDR3 consists of 13 residues. Between the trimmed V and J ends, which lost 1 base and 4 bases, there was a span of 8 bases. In nucleotides, the CDR3 is TGTGCCAGCAGCTTGCGGGGGGCAGAGACCCAGTACTTC. Translation gives CASSLRGAETQYF.

The CDR3 sequence is CASSPRTNTGELFF. The DNA for the CDR3 is TGTGCCAGCAGCCCCCGCACAAACACCGGGGAGCTGTTTTTT. The J gene is TRBJ2-2, the V gene TRBV4-2, with D uncertain. The CDR3 is 14 amino acids. Germline-derived CDR1 and CDR2 are LGHNA and YNFKEQ. The V and J ends lost 4 bases and 2 bases respectively, with 8 bases between them.

This clone was seen only once. The V and J genes are TRBV6-1 and TRBJ1-1; no firm D call. CDR1 and CDR2 (germline): MNHNS, SASEGT. There are 13 residues in the CDR3. V was clipped by 6 bases and J by 1 base, with 9 bases between them. The CDR3 protein is CASRSLGNTEAFF. DNA for the CDR3: TGTGCCAGCAGAAGCCTCGGGAACACTGAAGCTTTCTTT.

In regard to this clone: The junction does not match germline at one end; this may be a read error. This chain connects TRBV7-9 to TRBJ2-7; 7 nucleotides line up with TRBD1. This CDR3 has 11 residues. CDR1 is SEHNR and CDR2 is FQNEAQ in the germline V gene (reference sequence). This CDR3 reads CASSLQGVKDF. The CDR3 bases are TGTGCCAGCAGCTTACAGGGGGTAAAAGACTTC.

The chain carries TRBV5-6 and TRBJ1-6; 9 bases are a match to TRBD1. V lost 4 bases to trimming and J lost 5 bases; unmatched junction nucleotides: 10. This CDR3 has 17 residues. CDR1 SGHDT and CDR2 YYEEEE come from the germline V gene. As DNA, the CDR3 is TGTGCCAGCAGCACAAGGACAGGGGTTCTTAATAATTCACCCCTCCACTTT. It codes for CASSTRTGVLNNSPLHF.

As concerns this clone: This specimen includes other DNA sequences encoding the same CDR3. In DNA, the CDR3 is TGCGCCAGCAGCTCCCAGGGGTACGAGCAGTACTTC. Residues: CASSSQGYEQYF. This rearrangement joins TRBV5-1 to TRBJ2-7; possibly TRBD1 for D (6 bases). Trimming cost V 3 bases and J 4 bases, with 8 bases left between them. The CDR3 is 12 residues long. Germline lookup yields CDR1 SGHRS and CDR2 YFSETQ.